This T cell receptor gamma chain was identified in a study of Vδ1+ human thymocytes. General study points: Highly polyclonal TRG and TRD repertoires with Gaussian CDR3 length distributions appeared in thymus. TRD repertoires were essentially private, unlike widely shared TRG clonotypes. Thymic delta-chain repertoires held around 20% Vdelta2 sequences and few Vdelta3, despite high sort purity.

Alphabeta T cells were depleted, then CD3+ Vdelta1+ Vdelta2- thymocytes were FACS-sorted. Purity of the sorted Vdelta1+ thymocytes ranged from 98% to 99.6%. As for this clone: What it binds is unknown. Given a much more abundant clone one base away, this may be a read error. Other DNA sequences in this sample translate to the same CDR3.

RNA was extracted from the cells and then reverse transcribed. CDR3 amplicons came from multiplex PCR with pooled V-gene forward and constant-region reverse primers. TCRdb fed the multiplex PCR reads to CATT. The sample lists 25,000 to 35,000 gamma-chain clones, around a fifth occurring once. Per germline, CDR1 VENAVY and CDR2 YDSYNSRV. CDR3 length: 12 amino acids. What was sequenced was Vdelta1+ gamma-delta thymocytes from the thymus. The subset is: FACS-sorted CD3+ TCRalphabeta- TCRVdelta1+ TCRVdelta2- thymocytes. The chain is built from TRGV8 and TRGJ1 or TRGJ2. The TCR comes from a boy under two years old who had congenital heart surgery. CDR3 in amino acids: CATWDNYYKKLF. The CDR3 DNA reads TGTGCCACCTGGGATAATTATTATAAGAAACTCTTC.